This T cell receptor (beta chain) derives from a study of cytomegalovirus exposure and HLA in healthy donors. General study results and limits: Immune exposure information comprised only CMV serostatus.

PCR used 60 Vbeta primers and 13 Jbeta primers. Repertoires were generated with immunoSEQ multiplex PCR, while TCRdb's copy carries only in-frame clones and drops some. The sample has approximately 170,000 clones, around four fifths seen once. A single count supports this clone. Its antigen is undetermined. Sequenced input: PBMCs. This clonotype was obtained from a female donor in good health and CMV-seronegative.

The CDR3 sequence is CASSSPGGAGYGYTF. As DNA, the CDR3 is TGTGCCAGCAGCTCGCCGGGAGGGGCAGGCTATGGCTACACCTTC. V gene TRBV5-4 combines with J gene TRBJ1-2; perhaps TRBD1 as D (5 bases). Trimming pared 3 bases from V and 4 bases from J, leaving 16 bases between. Germline V CDR1 and CDR2: SGHNT, YYREEE (reference sequence). The CDR3 totals 15 residues.